Sequencing of this TCR beta chain was carried out in a study of T cell repertoires in cytomegalovirus infection. Study at large: TCR beta signatures that were public indicated CMV infection and matching HLA type.

Germline loops: CDR1 SGHTA, CDR2 FQGTGA. Losses at the gene ends were 5 bases for V and 0 bases for J; bases not matched to a gene: 12. This CDR3 is 19 amino acids long. TCRdb ran MiXCR on the reads and lists one entry per CDR3 protein. In the table there are over 100,000 distinct CDR3 sequences, over 9% of which are singletons. This clonotype was seen repeatedly, ten times or more. What it binds is unknown. Findings and caveats of the study: HLA-C-restricted CMV-specific TCR beta clonotypes were dominant in the ex vivo response.

The sequencing input was PBMCs, sequenced either directly or after in vitro stimulation (not recorded which). The source is a human donor in good health (CMV status not recorded). Some clones in this sample may be carry-over from other donors' samples. This chain links TRBV7-3 with TRBJ2-2; 10 bases are a match to TRBD2. This CDR3 reads CASSLSGTSAFANTGELFF. CDR3 coding DNA: TGTGCCAGCAGCCTCTCCGGGACTAGCGCGTTCGCGAACACCGGGGAGCTGTTTTTT. The full variable domain, completed using reference TRBV7-3 and TRBJ2-2, is GAGVSQTPSNKVTEKGKYVELRCDPISGHTALYWYRQSLGQGPEFLIYFQGTGAADDSGLPNDRFFAVRPEGSVSTLKIQRTERGDSAVYLCASSLSGTSAFANTGELFFGEGSRLTVL.